Presented here are 27 T cell receptor beta chains from one specimen sequenced in a study of T cell responses to AZD1222 COVID-19 vaccine. Libraries were prepared by immunoSEQ multiplex PCR; TCRdb keeps only in-frame clonotypes and omits some of them. The data show 250,000 to 300,000 clones, almost 95% seen once. Sequencing used peripheral blood, obtained 28 days after the second AZD1222 dose. The receptors originated from an adult who received the AZD1222 COVID-19 vaccine.

This rearrangement joins TRBV9 to TRBJ1-1; D call uncertain. CDR1 is SGDLS and CDR2 is YYNGEE in the germline V gene. Trimming cost V 0 bases and J 4 bases, with 13 bases left between them. This CDR3 region has 15 residues. The CDR3 bases are TGTGCCAGCAGCGTAGGTCTTTCCGACCCCACTGAAGCTTTCTTT. As protein: CASSVGLSDPTEAFF.

The chain recombines TRBV2 with TRBJ1-1; perhaps TRBD1 as D (5 bases). Trimming removed 1 base at V and 3 bases at J, with 9 bases between. Germline V gene data show CDR1 as SNHLY and CDR2 as FYNNEI. This CDR3 contains 14 residues. DNA of the CDR3: TGTGCCAGCAGTGAAGAAGGGGCAGACACTGAAGCTTTCTTT. Translating gives CASSEEGADTEAFF.

The chain uses TRBV6-5 and TRBJ1-2, with D hard to call. This CDR3 comprises 13 residues. Germline V CDR1 and CDR2: MNHEY, SVGAGI. Deletions cut 4 bases from V and 0 bases from J, with 6 bases between. CDR3 sequence: CASSSGTNYGYTF. The CDR3, as DNA: TGTGCCAGCAGTTCGGGGACTAACTATGGCTACACCTTC.

CDR3 bases: TGTGCCACCTATAGTCGGGAAAAACTGTTTTTT. Translation: CATYSREKLFF. The rearrangement uses TRBV28 and TRBJ1-4, with D hard to call. V lost 10 bases to trimming and J lost 8 bases, with 11 bases between them. This CDR3 region has 11 residues. CDR1 MDHEN and CDR2 SYDVKM come from the germline V gene. The entire variable domain, with the rest obtained from reference TRBV28 and TRBJ1-4, is as follows: DVKVTQSSRYLVKRTGEKVFLECVQDMDHENMFWYRQDPGLGLRLIYFSYDVKMKEKGDIPEGYSVSREKKERFSLILESASTNQTSMYLCATYSREKLFFGSGTQLSVL.

This chain links TRBV7-9 with TRBJ1-2, with D uncertain. Germline V gene lookup returns CDR1 SEHNR and CDR2 FQNEAQ (reference sequence). The CDR3 is 14 amino acids. V lost 0 bases and J 2 bases, leaving 7 bases between the germline ends. CDR3 loop: CASSLAGGNYGYTF. CDR3 bases: TGTGCCAGCAGCTTAGCAGGCGGGAACTATGGCTACACCTTC.

The chain employs TRBV7-8 and TRBJ2-7; a possible D gene is TRBD2 (6 bases). V was pared by 1 base and J by 1 base, with 11 bases between. Per germline, CDR1 SGHVS and CDR2 FQNEAQ. CDR3 length: 15 residues. The CDR3 nucleotides read TGTGCCAGCAGCTTAGTAGGTAGCGGATCCTACGAGCAGTACTTC. Translation: CASSLVGSGSYEQYF.

The gene calls are TRBV18 and TRBJ1-5; 9 bases align to TRBD1. With V trimmed by 6 bases and J by 3 bases, 3 bases remained unmatched. Germline V gene lookup returns CDR1 KGHSH and CDR2 LQKENI. The CDR3 sequence is 14 residues long. CDR3 protein: CASSRDRVNQPQHF. CDR3 DNA: TGTGCCAGCTCCCGGGACAGGGTCAATCAGCCCCAGCATTTT.

This clone was picked up one time. V and J are TRBV6-2 or TRBV6-3 and TRBJ1-5; tentatively, D is TRBD1 (5 bases). In germline, CDR1 is MNHEY, CDR2 SVGEGT. CDR3 length: 14 amino acids. V shed 6 bases and J shed 3 bases, with 12 bases lying between them. Here the CDR3 reads CASSPGGINQPQHF. In nucleotides, the CDR3 is TGTGCCAGCAGCCCCGGGGGGATCAATCAGCCCCAGCATTTT.

V gene TRBV28 combines with J gene TRBJ2-2; 8 bases line up with TRBD1. The germline gives CDR1 MDHEN, CDR2 SYDVKM. V was clipped by 6 bases and J by 4 bases; unmatched bases: 7. This CDR3 is built from 15 residues. The DNA of the CDR3 is TGTGCCAGCAGCCGCCAGGGGGCCGGCACCGGGGAGCTGTTTTTT. Translation gives CASSRQGAGTGELFF. Full variable domain (missing parts from reference TRBV28 and TRBJ2-2): DVKVTQSSRYLVKRTGEKVFLECVQDMDHENMFWYRQDPGLGLRLIYFSYDVKMKEKGDIPEGYSVSREKKERFSLILESASTNQTSMYLCASSRQGAGTGELFFGEGSRLTVL.

The rearrangement links TRBV7-2 to TRBJ2-7; D remains unclear. V lost 1 base and J 3 bases, leaving 19 bases between the germline ends. The length of the CDR3 is 17 residues. Germline V gene sequence: CDR1 SGHTA, CDR2 FQGNSA. CDR3 region: CASSLEPSPSVIYEQYF. CDR3 nucleotide sequence: TGTGCCAGCAGCTTAGAGCCTTCCCCTTCCGTGATCTACGAGCAGTACTTC.

The chain has TRBV20-1 and TRBJ1-1; tentatively, D is TRBD1 (6 bases). The V end was cut by 3 bases, the J end by 0 bases, with 8 bases between. CDR1 and CDR2 from the germline V gene are DFQATT and SNEGSKA (reference sequence). CDR3 length: 13 amino acids. The CDR3: CSASGDMNTEAFF. The CDR3 coding sequence is TGCAGTGCTAGTGGGGACATGAACACTGAAGCTTTCTTT.

The chain has TRBV2 and TRBJ2-1, with D perhaps being TRBD1 or TRBD2 (5 bases each). V shed 7 bases and J shed 7 bases, with 11 bases lying between them. There are 12 residues in the CDR3. Germline V CDR1 and CDR2: SNHLY, FYNNEI. The CDR3 loop is CASTSGANEQFF. As DNA, the CDR3 is TGTGCCAGCACCTCCGGGGCTAATGAGCAGTTCTTC.

The V and J genes are TRBV4-1 and TRBJ1-5; D is unclear. Germline CDR1 is MGHRA and CDR2 is YSYEKL. V was trimmed by 3 bases and J by 1 base, leaving 10 bases between them. This CDR3 is 15 amino acids long. The CDR3 sequence is CASSQLDGSNQPQHF. CDR3 DNA: TGCGCCAGCAGCCAGCTGGACGGAAGCAATCAGCCCCAGCATTTT.

In this sample, this clone turned up once. The V call is TRBV7-3, the J call TRBJ2-1, with 9 bases aligning to TRBD2. CDR1 and CDR2 from the germline V gene are SGHTA and FQGTGA. The CDR3 is 15 amino acids. V dropped 2 bases and J dropped 14; count of bases not matched to a gene: 13. CDR3 sequence (DNA): TGTGCCAGCAGCTTATCTAGCGGGACCCCTGAGTCGAAGTTCTTC. This translates into CASSLSSGTPESKFF. The whole variable domain, remainder taken from reference TRBV7-3 and TRBJ2-1, is GAGVSQTPSNKVTEKGKYVELRCDPISGHTALYWYRQSLGQGPEFLIYFQGTGAADDSGLPNDRFFAVRPEGSVSTLKIQRTERGDSAVYLCASSLSSGTPESKFFGPGTRLTVL.

The rearrangement uses TRBV27 and TRBJ1-2, with TRBD1 as a possible D gene (5 bases). This CDR3 has 14 amino acids. Trimming stripped 3 bases from V and 8 bases from J, with 16 bases between. Germline CDR1 and CDR2: MNHEY and SMNVEV (reference sequence). The CDR3 nucleotides read TGTGCCAGCAGTTTCGTCGGGGCTCGTGGGGGCTACACCTTC. Translating gives CASSFVGARGGYTF.

This chain joins TRBV2 and TRBJ2-2; D may be TRBD1 (5 bases). The V gene's germline CDR1 is SNHLY and CDR2 FYNNEI. Trimming took 2 bases from V and 0 from J, leaving 10 bases between them. There are 16 residues in the CDR3. The CDR3 here is CASSERGGSNTGELFF. The CDR3 DNA reads TGTGCCAGCAGTGAAAGGGGCGGTTCGAACACCGGGGAGCTGTTTTTT.

The rearrangement links TRBV28 to TRBJ2-1; the match to TRBD1 covers 10 bases. CDR1 and CDR2 (germline): MDHEN, SYDVKM. This CDR3 spans 14 amino acids. V lost 6 bases and J lost 5; bases outside the gene matches: 4. The CDR3 nucleotides read TGTGCCAGCAGGGGACAGGGGTACCACAATGAGCAGTTCTTC. Translated, it gives CASRGQGYHNEQFF.

V and J are TRBV6-2 or TRBV6-3 and TRBJ1-6; D may be TRBD1 (5 bases). Germline V CDR1 and CDR2: MNHEY, SVGEGT. Trimming removed 5 bases from V and 11 bases from J, with 10 bases in between. The CDR3 is made up of 12 amino acids. CDR3 DNA: TGTGCCAGCAGTGGGGGGGGGACACCCCTCCACTTT. Translation: CASSGGGTPLHF.

The V call is TRBV6-5, the J call TRBJ2-7, with 7 positions matching TRBD1. The CDR3 covers 14 residues. Per germline, CDR1 MNHEY and CDR2 SVGAGI. Trimming at V came to 4 bases and at J to 4 bases, leaving 7 bases not matched to a gene. This CDR3 is CASSFDRARYEQYF. CDR3 in DNA: TGTGCCAGCAGTTTCGACAGGGCTCGGTACGAGCAGTACTTC.

This chain joins TRBV11-3 and TRBJ2-7; 11 nucleotides align to TRBD2. The CDR3 spans 18 residues. Trimming took 2 bases from V and 2 from J; bases not matched to a gene: 11. From germline, CDR1 is SGHNT and CDR2 YENEEA. The CDR3 region is CASSLRLASGRIAYEQYF. The CDR3 nucleotides are TGTGCCAGCAGCTTACGATTGGCTAGCGGGAGGATCGCCTACGAGCAGTACTTC.

There are a few counts of this clone. This CDR3 is also generated by other DNA sequences in the sample. In DNA form, the CDR3 reads TGTGCCAGCAGTGATGAGAGCAATCAGCCCCAGCATTTT. Translated: CASSDESNQPQHF. The chain recombines TRBV2 with TRBJ1-5; D remains ambiguous. Trimming stripped 3 bases from V and 1 base from J, with 4 bases between. Germline CDR1 is SNHLY and CDR2 is FYNNEI. This CDR3 has 13 residues.

V is TRBV4-1 and J is TRBJ1-5; unclear D gene. Germline CDR1 MGHRA, CDR2 YSYEKL. CDR3 size: 17 residues. Trimming cost V 1 base and J 3 bases, with 16 bases left between them. The CDR3 nucleotides are TGCGCCAGCAGCCAAGGCACCGCCTTCGGGCCCAATCAGCCCCAGCATTTT. This sequence encodes CASSQGTAFGPNQPQHF.

The J gene is TRBJ2-3, the V gene TRBV7-2; weak D call: TRBD1 (5 bases). The V gene lost 3 bases and the J gene lost 6 bases, with 7 bases spanning the gap. Per the germline V gene, CDR1 is SGHTA and CDR2 is FQGNSA. This CDR3 has 12 amino acids. CDR3 DNA sequence: TGTGCCAGCAGCTTCCAGGGCGATACGCAGTATTTT. Translation gives CASSFQGDTQYF.

V usage is TRBV7-2 and J usage is TRBJ2-7, with D perhaps matching TRBD1 (7 bases). The ends were cut back, 7 bases at V and 3 bases at J, with 19 bases in the middle. Per germline, CDR1 SGHTA and CDR2 FQGNSA. This CDR3 spans 15 amino acids. The CDR3 loop reads CASTSRGALGYEQYF. CDR3 sequence (DNA): TGTGCCAGCACCTCCAGGGGGGCCCTTGGCTACGAGCAGTACTTC. The whole variable domain, remainder taken from reference TRBV7-2 and TRBJ2-7, is GAGVSQSPSNKVTEKGKDVELRCDPISGHTALYWYRQSLGQGLEFLIYFQGNSAPDKSGLPSDRFSAERTGGSVSTLTIQRTQQEDSAVYLCASTSRGALGYEQYFGPGTRLTVT.

The chain uses TRBV5-1 and TRBJ2-3; D unresolved. This CDR3 is built from 15 residues. Germline CDR1 SGHRS, CDR2 YFSETQ. Trimming cost V 0 bases and J 0 bases, with 8 bases left between them. CDR3 protein: CASSLVGASTDTQYF. CDR3 DNA sequence: TGCGCCAGCAGCTTGGTTGGAGCTAGCACAGATACGCAGTATTTT.

The chain employs TRBV7-9 and TRBJ2-7, with a possible D match to TRBD2 (6 bases). Germline CDR1 is SEHNR and CDR2 is FQNEAQ (reference sequence). V lost 5 bases, J lost 3 bases, and 17 bases lay in between. The CDR3 is made up of 15 amino acids. CDR3 nucleotide sequence: TGTGCCAGCAGCAGTAAAATGCGGGGTTACTACGAGCAGTACTTC. Its translation: CASSSKMRGYYEQYF.

To note about this clone: Other DNA variants within this sample encode the same CDR3. J is TRBJ1-1 and V is TRBV11-2, with D uncertain. Trimming pared 3 bases from V and 2 bases from J, leaving 7 bases between. Per the germline V gene, CDR1 is SGHAT and CDR2 is FQNNGV. The CDR3 length is 13 residues. The CDR3 loop is CASSFGPNTEAFF. The DNA for the CDR3 is TGTGCCAGCAGCTTCGGACCCAACACTGAAGCTTTCTTT.